This T cell receptor beta chain was found in a study of T cell responses to AZD1222 COVID-19 vaccine. TCRdb's table, derived via immunoSEQ multiplex PCR, lists solely in-frame clones and lacks some. There are 150,000 to 200,000 clones in the sample; 90% to 95% occur only once, and under 6% lies in the top ten. The V end was cut by 2 bases, the J end by 0 bases, with 7 bases between. Germline assignment: CDR1 SEHNR and CDR2 FQNEAQ (reference sequence). CDR3 length: 14 amino acids. The sequence was obtained from an adult who received the AZD1222 COVID-19 vaccine. J is TRBJ1-1 and V is TRBV7-9; possible D gene TRBD1, 5 bases. Sequences were derived from peripheral blood, sampled 28 days after the second AZD1222 dose. For the CDR3, the DNA is TGTGCCAGCAGCTTAAGCAGGGTGAACACTGAAGCTTTCTTT. Amino acid sequence: CASSLSRVNTEAFF.